The following is a T cell receptor (beta chain) sequence with its context. Recruited during active infection, patients (from Seattle) were subsequently followed longitudinally. The sample comes from a study of blood T cell repertoires in COVID-19. Study summary: From the United States, Italy and Spain came samples of acute and convalescent COVID-19. T cells, B-cell-depleted T cells, or PBMCs supplied cDNA or gDNA.

Per the original methods: Cell counts per sample came from amplifying reference gene primers. TCRdb's table, derived via immunoSEQ multiplex PCR, lists solely in-frame clones and lacks some. V and J calls and clone size are given by that table; D and trimming were obtained from the DNA. Of under 200,000 clones in the sample, roughly 89% were seen once. The source is a woman in her seventies with COVID-19, enrolled during active disease. What was sequenced was peripheral blood.

The CDR3 nucleotides are TGCGCCAGCAGCCAGGGACAGAGCTCCTACAATGAGCAGTTCTTC. Translated, it gives CASSQGQSSYNEQFF. The chain recombines TRBV5-1 with TRBJ2-1; TRBD1 agrees at 7 bases. Germline CDR1 SGHRS, CDR2 YFSETQ. The CDR3 is 15 amino acids. J gave up 0 bases and V 4 bases, and 4 bases lay outside the gene matches.